These 26 T cell receptor beta chains were sequenced from one sample in a study of T cells after yellow fever vaccination. One entry per CDR3 protein results from TCRdb running MiXCR on the 5' RACE reads. The table records about 400,000 distinct CDR3 sequences, about 6% of them present only once. The specimen was PBMCs, collected 5 days after the yellow fever booster vaccination. The receptors were sampled from a man aged 25-45 years who received the YFV17D yellow fever vaccine.

This clonotype was detected many times. The chain employs TRBV7-9 and TRBJ2-5; D remains unclear. Between the trimmed V and J ends, which lost 4 bases and 3 bases, there was a span of 3 bases. CDR1 is SEHNR, CDR2 FQNEAQ, per germline (reference sequence). The length of the CDR3 is 11 residues. The chain's CDR3 is CASSYKETQYF. The CDR3 DNA reads as TGTGCCAGCAGCTATAAAGAGACCCAGTACTTC.

This clonotype has at least ten counts. The chain carries TRBV20-1 and TRBJ2-3; no clear D gene. Trimming took off 4 bases at V and 2 bases at J, with 1 base between the two ends. The CDR3 totals 10 residues. From germline, CDR1 is DFQATT and CDR2 SNEGSKA (reference sequence). The CDR3 sequence is CSANTDTQYF. The CDR3 DNA sequence: TGCAGTGCTAACACAGATACGCAGTATTTT.

V is TRBV28 and J is TRBJ1-1, with D perhaps matching TRBD1 (5 bases). The CDR3 runs 11 residues. V was trimmed by 6 bases and J by 7 bases, leaving 9 bases between them. Germline V CDR1 and CDR2: MDHEN, SYDVKM. DNA for the CDR3: TGTGCCAGCAGCTCAGGGATTGAAGCTTTCTTT. This translates into CASSSGIEAFF. The whole variable domain, remainder taken from reference TRBV28 and TRBJ1-1, is DVKVTQSSRYLVKRTGEKVFLECVQDMDHENMFWYRQDPGLGLRLIYFSYDVKMKEKGDIPEGYSVSREKKERFSLILESASTNQTSMYLCASSSGIEAFFGQGTRLTVV.

This clonotype was found many times. The chain recombines TRBV7-9 with TRBJ2-5; D might be TRBD1 (6 bases). V was trimmed by 1 base and J by 2 bases, leaving 8 bases between them. The CDR3 spans 14 residues. CDR1 is SEHNR and CDR2 is FQNEAQ in the germline V gene (reference sequence). CDR3 in amino acids: CASSLGGTQETQYF. DNA for the CDR3: TGTGCCAGCAGCTTAGGAGGGACACAAGAGACCCAGTACTTC.

V gene TRBV7-2 combines with J gene TRBJ2-5, with 10 bases that match TRBD2. The CDR3 sequence is 16 residues long. Germline CDR1 and CDR2: SGHTA and FQGNSA. Trimming took 5 bases from V and 4 from J; bases not matched to a gene: 10. This CDR3 reads CASSPPAGGWRETQYF. DNA for the CDR3: TGTGCCAGCAGCCCACCAGCGGGAGGGTGGAGAGAGACCCAGTACTTC.

The chain combines TRBV12-3 or TRBV12-4 with TRBJ1-6; possibly TRBD1 for D (6 bases). The ends were cut back, 3 bases at V and 7 bases at J, with 7 bases in the middle. There are 13 residues in the CDR3. CDR3 in DNA: TGTGCCAGCAGTTTCCAGGGGAATTCACCCCTCCACTTT. Its protein is CASSFQGNSPLHF.

This clonotype was counted ten times or more. This chain uses TRBV6-6 with TRBJ1-1, with D possibly being TRBD1 (5 bases). CDR1 and CDR2 from the germline V gene are MNHNY and SVGAGI (reference sequence). The CDR3 runs 13 residues. Trimming took 4 bases from V and 2 from J, leaving 8 bases between them. The CDR3 protein is CASSWDGNTEAFF. CDR3 coding DNA: TGTGCCAGCAGTTGGGACGGAAACACTGAAGCTTTCTTT.

The V and J genes are TRBV5-1 and TRBJ2-5, with TRBD1 matching over 8 bases. J lost 5 bases, V lost 1 base, and 10 bases had no gene match. The germline V gene has CDR1 SGHRS and CDR2 YFSETQ. The CDR3 runs 16 residues. CDR3 in amino acids: CASSLRPGGGGETQYF. The CDR3 DNA reads TGCGCCAGCAGCTTGAGGCCAGGGGGCGGAGGGGAGACCCAGTACTTC.

The sample holds a few counts of this clonotype. The chain has TRBV5-4 and TRBJ2-3, with D possibly being TRBD1 (5 bases). The CDR3 spans 16 residues. The V gene lost 0 bases and the J gene lost 0 bases, with 11 bases spanning the gap. Germline CDR1 SGHNT, CDR2 YYREEE (reference sequence). CDR3 DNA: TGTGCCAGCAGCTTGGGGACGGCAGGGAGCACAGATACGCAGTATTTT. Translating gives CASSLGTAGSTDTQYF. Variable domain in full (rest from reference TRBV5-4 and TRBJ2-3): ETGVTQSPTHLIKTRGQQVTLRCSSQSGHNTVSWYQQALGQGPQFIFQYYREEENGRGNFPPRFSGLQFPNYSSELNVNALELDDSALYLCASSLGTAGSTDTQYFGPGTRLTVL.

The V and J genes are TRBV28 and TRBJ2-7; D not certain. CDR3 size: 15 residues. CDR1 and CDR2 from the germline V gene are MDHEN and SYDVKM. Trimming stripped 1 base from V and 0 bases from J, with 10 bases between. CDR3 region: CASSLSRVSSYEQYF. The CDR3 DNA follows: TGTGCCAGCAGTTTATCTCGGGTCTCCTCCTACGAGCAGTACTTC.

This clonotype was observed many times. The CDR3 nucleotides read TGCAGCGTTGAAGGTGGGGCAGAGTACCAAGAGACCCAGTACTTC. Translating it yields CSVEGGAEYQETQYF. The chain carries TRBV29-1 and TRBJ2-5, with D perhaps TRBD1 (5 bases). This CDR3 has 15 amino acids. V lost 1 base, J lost 0 bases, and 12 bases lay in between. Germline V gene data show CDR1 as SQVTM and CDR2 as ANQGSEA. The whole variable domain, filled in from reference TRBV29-1 and TRBJ2-5, reads SAVISQKPSRDICQRGTSLTIQCQVDSQVTMMFWYRQQPGQSLTLIATANQGSEATYESGFVIDKFPISRPNLTFSTLTVSNMSPEDSSIYLCSVEGGAEYQETQYFGPGTRLLVL.

This clonotype was seen only a few times. The chain employs TRBV6-1 and TRBJ2-2, with 8 bases matching TRBD2. Germline assignment: CDR1 MNHNS and CDR2 SASEGT. This CDR3 spans 17 amino acids. The J segment lost 0 bases and the V segment lost 5 bases, leaving 8 bases of the junction unmatched. The CDR3 DNA reads as TGTGCCAGCAGTCCGGTACCGGGACTAGCGAACACCGGGGAGCTGTTTTTT. Protein: CASSPVPGLANTGELFF.

The chain combines TRBV3-1 with TRBJ2-1; D tentatively fits TRBD1 or TRBD2 (5 bases each). CDR1 LGHDT and CDR2 YNNKEL come from the germline V gene (reference sequence). The length of the CDR3 is 16 residues. V was cut by 3 bases and J by 14 bases, with 26 bases left in between. The CDR3 sequence is CASSHQGVGVVTSEFF. CDR3 DNA: TGTGCCAGCAGCCATCAGGGAGTGGGGGTCGTCACTAGTGAGTTCTTC.

This clonotype was recorded many times. The chain carries TRBV21-1 and TRBJ2-7; TRBD2 was called by the table and not checked on the DNA. TRBV21-1 is marked as a pseudogene. The CDR3 spans 14 residues. Here the CDR3 reads CASSCLVDSGEQYF. CDR3 nucleotides: TGTGCCAGCAGCTGCCTTGTGGACTCTGGCGAGCAGTACTTC.

This clonotype has at least ten counts. V and J are TRBV5-1 and TRBJ2-1; 9 bases map to TRBD1. This CDR3 has 15 residues. Germline assignment: CDR1 SGHRS and CDR2 YFSETQ. After removal of 5 bases from V and 2 bases from J, the junction contained 5 bases not matched to a gene. The CDR3 loop reads CASRGGTGTYNEQFF. The DNA for the CDR3 is TGCGCCAGCAGGGGGGGGACAGGGACCTACAATGAGCAGTTCTTC.

The chain is built from TRBV5-1 and TRBJ2-7; D unclear. Germline assignment: CDR1 SGHRS and CDR2 YFSETQ. Trimming took off 0 bases at V and 9 bases at J, with 10 bases between the two ends. The CDR3 length is 12 residues. CDR3 region: CASSLDRVGQYF. The CDR3 DNA reads as TGCGCCAGCAGCTTGGATAGGGTGGGGCAGTACTTC.

This clonotype was recorded a few times. This chain links TRBV4-2 with TRBJ2-1; 10 bases are shared with TRBD2. From germline, CDR1 is LGHNA and CDR2 YNFKEQ. This CDR3 has 16 residues. The ends lost 2 bases at V and 2 bases at J; junction bases unmatched: 3. The CDR3 DNA follows: TGTGCCAGCAGCCAACGACTAGCGGGTACCTACAATGAGCAGTTCTTC. It translates to CASSQRLAGTYNEQFF.

This clonotype has ten or more counts. V is TRBV20-1 and J is TRBJ2-3; 7 bases map to TRBD2. This CDR3 is 14 amino acids long. CDR1 is DFQATT, CDR2 SNEGSKA, per germline (reference sequence). The ends lost 6 bases at V and 4 bases at J; junction bases unmatched: 10. The CDR3 sequence is CSADGGVAADTQYF. The DNA for the CDR3 is TGCAGTGCCGATGGGGGGGTTGCCGCAGATACGCAGTATTTT.

This clonotype was seen many times. The chain uses TRBV7-2 and TRBJ2-3, with 8 bases aligning to TRBD2. This CDR3 contains 16 residues. The V and J ends lost 0 bases and 2 bases, in that order; junction bases with no gene match: 4. Germline lookup yields CDR1 SGHTA and CDR2 FQGNSA. The CDR3 loop is CASSLAPSGYTDTQYF. The CDR3 nucleotides are TGTGCCAGCAGCTTAGCGCCTAGCGGGTACACAGATACGCAGTATTTT.

The CDR3: CASSFGLAENTGELFF. In DNA form, the CDR3 reads TGTGCCAGCAGTTTCGGGCTAGCGGAAAACACCGGGGAGCTGTTTTTT. V and J are TRBV12-3 or TRBV12-4 and TRBJ2-2, with TRBD2 matching 7 bases. The CDR3 runs to 16 residues. Losses at the gene ends were 3 bases for V and 2 bases for J; bases not matched to a gene: 6.

This clonotype has more than one count but fewer than ten. The chain is built from TRBV19 and TRBJ2-7; a weak D match, TRBD2 (5 bases). Trimming cost V 3 bases and J 1 base, with 25 bases left between them. The germline gives CDR1 LNHDA, CDR2 SQIVND (reference sequence). The CDR3 is made up of 19 amino acids. The CDR3 here is CASSIRSPVARGSSYEQYF. The CDR3, as DNA: TGTGCCAGTAGTATCAGGAGTCCCGTGGCTAGAGGGAGTTCCTACGAGCAGTACTTC.

This clonotype has just a few counts. The chain uses TRBV5-6 and TRBJ2-3; TRBD2 is a possible D gene (5 bases). V lost 0 bases and J 5 bases, leaving 22 bases between the germline ends. The germline gives CDR1 SGHDT, CDR2 YYEEEE. The CDR3 length is 18 residues. CDR3 sequence reads: CASSLGAQRRLLGDTQYF. The CDR3 bases are TGTGCCAGCAGCTTGGGTGCCCAGCGGAGACTTTTGGGAGATACGCAGTATTTT.

This clonotype was observed at least ten times. This chain joins TRBV7-2 and TRBJ2-3, with D tentatively TRBD1 (6 bases). CDR3 length: 14 amino acids. Germline V lookup: CDR1 SGHTA, CDR2 FQGNSA. The germline V and J ends were trimmed by 11 bases and 6 bases, with 21 bases remaining between them. The CDR3 sequence is CAGRGTRVSDTQYF. For the CDR3, the DNA is TGTGCCGGAAGGGGGACGCGGGTCTCCGATACGCAGTATTTT.

This clonotype was counted many times. The rearrangement joins TRBV10-3 to TRBJ2-1; 13 bases match TRBD2. The junction had 5 bases not matched to a gene; V was cut back by 7 bases and J by 8 bases. The V gene's germline CDR1 is ENHRY and CDR2 SYGVKD. The CDR3 is 14 residues long. The CDR3 DNA follows: TGTGCCATCAAGGGACTAGCGGGAACCTATGAGCAGTTCTTC. This sequence encodes CAIKGLAGTYEQFF.

This clonotype showed up just a few times. V is TRBV14 and J is TRBJ1-5; TRBD1 agrees at 7 bases. The CDR3 totals 16 residues. Germline V gives CDR1 SGHDN, CDR2 FVKESK. V shed 5 bases and J 2 bases; nucleotides not matched to a gene: 9. CDR3 residues: CASSFPRGSGNQPQHF. The CDR3 region has the DNA TGTGCCAGCAGCTTCCCCAGGGGGAGCGGCAATCAGCCCCAGCATTTT.

This clonotype was detected only a few times. The rearrangement links TRBV11-2 to TRBJ2-7; D unresolved. Germline CDR1 reads SGHAT; CDR2 reads FQNNGV. The V end was cut by 4 bases, the J end by 3 bases, with 16 bases between. CDR3 length: 15 amino acids. The CDR3 DNA sequence: TGTGCCAGCAGCTCGCGTGACATGAACCTCTACGAGCAGTACTTC. Protein sequence: CASSSRDMNLYEQYF. Full variable domain (rest looked up from reference TRBV11-2 and TRBJ2-7): EAGVAQSPRYKIIEKRQSVAFWCNPISGHATLYWYQQILGQGPKLLIQFQNNGVVDDSQLPKDRFSAERLKGVDSTLKIQPAKLEDSAVYLCASSSRDMNLYEQYFGPGTRLTVT.